This T cell receptor beta chain emerged from a study of naive and memory T cell subsets. CD8 T cells were positively selected from what remained after CD4 positive selection. An equimolar mix of two oligonucleotides served as the beta constant-region primer for TRBC1 and TRBC2. Nested alpha and beta constant-region primers with the SP2 primer drove four PCR rounds on ligated cDNA. One entry per CDR3 protein results from TCRdb running MiXCR on the UMI-ligation and nested PCR reads. The repertoire holds about 120,000 distinct CDR3 sequences, around 35% seen once, with roughly 0.9% in the top ten. This clonotype was seen more than once but under ten times. The antigen remains undetermined. Study observations and caveats: No ground truth validated the naive and memory repertoire findings.

The germline V gene has CDR1 SQVTM and CDR2 ANQGSEA. Trimming left V 4 bases short and J 2 bases short, with 6 bases between. CDR3 length: 11 residues. The source is a human donor in good health. Sequenced sample: central memory CD4+ T cells from blood. The V call is TRBV29-1, the J call TRBJ2-7, with D maybe TRBD1 (6 bases). CDR3 sequence reads: CSVGTAYEQYF. Here the CDR3 DNA reads TGCAGCGTTGGGACAGCCTACGAGCAGTACTTC.